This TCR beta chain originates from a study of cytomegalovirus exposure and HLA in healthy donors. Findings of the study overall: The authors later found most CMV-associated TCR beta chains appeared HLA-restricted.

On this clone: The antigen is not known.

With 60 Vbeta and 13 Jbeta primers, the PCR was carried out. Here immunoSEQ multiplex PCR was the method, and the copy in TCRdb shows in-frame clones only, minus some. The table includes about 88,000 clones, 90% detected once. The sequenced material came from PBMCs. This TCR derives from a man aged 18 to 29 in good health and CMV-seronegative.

The CDR3 DNA follows: TGTGCCACCAGAGACAGGGGACGTCCTGGGGCCAACGTCCTGACTTTC. Translated, it gives CATRDRGRPGANVLTF. V is TRBV15 and J is TRBJ2-6, with TRBD1 matching 8 bases. The junction had 6 bases not matched to a gene; V was cut back by 6 bases and J by 2 bases. This CDR3 spans 16 amino acids. The germline V gene encodes CDR1 LNHNV and CDR2 YYDKDF (reference sequence).